The source of this T cell receptor (beta chain) is a study of blood T cell repertoires in COVID-19. CDR3 length equals 15 residues. Between the trimmed V and J ends, which lost 3 bases and 1 base, there was a span of 10 bases. Germline CDR1 is MNHEY and CDR2 is SMNVEV (reference sequence). The sample holds a few counts of this clone. In the study's own analysis: Estimation of nucleated cell counts relied on the amplification of reference gene primers. TCRdb keeps only in-frame clones here, not all; method: immunoSEQ multiplex PCR. The DNA gave D and trimming, while V, J and clone size come from that table. The data hold some 200,000 clones, with 85% to 90% observed a single time.

The origin of this receptor is a man between 18 and 35 years old with active or convalescent COVID-19. Sequencing used peripheral blood. The rearrangement links TRBV27 to TRBJ1-5; D possibly corresponds to TRBD1 (6 bases). Here the CDR3 DNA reads TGTGCCAGCAGTTTCTGGCAGGGGAGCAATCAGCCCCAGCATTTT. This gives the protein CASSFWQGSNQPQHF.